These T cell receptor beta chains were read from a single sample in a study of shared clonotypes between healthy human individuals. This table comes from immunoSEQ multiplex PCR, and its TCRdb copy is limited to in-frame clones, with some not included. Among around 1.5 million clones listed, 95% to 99% were seen once. Sequencing was carried out using naive CD4+ T cells sorted from blood. These receptors were obtained from a man aged 30-40 years in good health. CDR3s include the opening cysteine and the closing phenylalanine or tryptophan. A D gene is named only where the DNA matches it firmly. Size is stated for part of the rows, as once, few or many counts, or as a class when the clone is expanded.

D gene | clone size | J gene | V gene | CDR3 DNA | CDR3 protein
TRBD1 | NA | TRBJ1-1 | TRBV11-2 | TGTGCCAGCAGCTTAGGACAGGGCGGGCGTTCCACTGAAGCTTTCTTT | CASSLGQGGRSTEAFF
NA | NA | TRBJ1-2 | TRBV6-1 | TGTGCCAGCAGTGAAGCCCTTCCTAGAGGCTACACCTTC | CASSEALPRGYTF
TRBD2 | NA | TRBJ2-3 | TRBV18 | TGTGCCAGCTCGCGACTAGCGTCAGATACGCAGTATTTT | CASSRLASDTQYF
NA | NA | TRBJ2-5 | TRBV5-1 | TGCGCCAGCAGCTTGAATTCGGCGGGACAGCAAGAGACCCAGTACTTC | CASSLNSAGQQETQYF
TRBD2 | once | TRBJ2-3 | TRBV25-1 | TGTGCCAGCAGGGCCGCTAGCGGGAGGACCACAGATACGCAGTATTTT | CASRAASGRTTDTQYF
TRBD1 | NA | TRBJ2-7 | TRBV11-3 | TGTGCCAGCAGCTTAGACCCCGGGACAGGCGAGCAGTACTTC | CASSLDPGTGEQYF
TRBD1 | once | TRBJ2-2 | TRBV5-4 | TGTGCCAGCAGGCGACAGGGGGTGCGCACCGGGGAGCTGTTTTTT | CASRRQGVRTGELFF
TRBD2 | NA | TRBJ2-1 | TRBV10-3 | TGTGCCATCAGGGAAGGACTAGCGGGAGTCGTTGGTAGCAATGAGCAGTTCTTC | CAIREGLAGVVGSNEQFF
NA | NA | TRBJ1-2 | TRBV9 | TGTGCCAGCAGCGGCGACAGATATGGCTACACCTTC | CASSGDRYGYTF
NA | NA | TRBJ1-1 | TRBV29-1 | TGCAGCGTTGAAGGGCAGCTACCTCACACTGAAGCTTTCTTT | CSVEGQLPHTEAFF
TRBD1 | NA | TRBJ2-7 | TRBV28 | TGTGCCAGCAGTTTAATCGATCCGGACAGGGGTTACGAGCAGTACTTC | CASSLIDPDRGYEQYF
NA | NA | TRBJ2-7 | TRBV28 | TGTGCCAGCGCGGATGGGGGCGGGTACGAGCAGTACTTC | CASADGGGYEQYF
NA | NA | TRBJ2-1 | TRBV5-6 | TGTGCCAGCAGCTTGTACCTAGCACCCAAGGGAGTGGATGAGCAGTTCTTC | CASSLYLAPKGVDEQFF
NA | NA | TRBJ2-4 | TRBV28 | TGTGCCAGCAGCACCGCCGGGGTAGCCAAAAACATTCAGTACTTC | CASSTAGVAKNIQYF
NA | once | TRBJ1-2 | TRBV6-1 | TGTGCCAGCTCAGTGACGGACCTCGGTGGCTACACCTTC | CASSVTDLGGYTF
NA | NA | TRBJ2-3 | TRBV6-5 | TGTGCCAGCAGTTACGTCACCGGGAGTTATACGCAGTATTTT | CASSYVTGSYTQYF
NA | NA | TRBJ2-5 | TRBV20-1 | TGCAGTGCAGCAGACCGGACCCAGTACTTC | CSAADRTQYF
TRBD1 | NA | TRBJ1-2 | TRBV5-1 | TGCGCCAGCTATAGGAATGAGGGACAGGTTTACGGCTACACCTTC | CASYRNEGQVYGYTF